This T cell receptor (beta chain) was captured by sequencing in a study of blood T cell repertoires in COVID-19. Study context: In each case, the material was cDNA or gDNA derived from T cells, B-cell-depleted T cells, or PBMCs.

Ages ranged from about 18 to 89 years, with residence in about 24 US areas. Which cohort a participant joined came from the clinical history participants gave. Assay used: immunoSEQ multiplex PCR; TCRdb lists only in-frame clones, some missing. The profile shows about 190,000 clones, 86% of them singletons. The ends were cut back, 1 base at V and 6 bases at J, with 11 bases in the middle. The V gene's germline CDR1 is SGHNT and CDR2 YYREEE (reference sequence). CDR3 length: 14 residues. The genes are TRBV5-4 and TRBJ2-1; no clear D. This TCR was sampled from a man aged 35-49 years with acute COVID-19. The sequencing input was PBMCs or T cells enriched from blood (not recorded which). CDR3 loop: CASSLNGVRNEQFF. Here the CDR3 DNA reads TGTGCCAGCAGCTTGAATGGTGTGCGCAATGAGCAGTTCTTC.